This T cell receptor (beta chain) was observed in a study of cytomegalovirus exposure and HLA in healthy donors. The primer mix had 60 Vbeta and 13 Jbeta primers. Libraries were prepared by immunoSEQ multiplex PCR; TCRdb keeps only in-frame clonotypes and omits some of them. The data hold nearly 110,000 clones, with 70% to 75% observed a single time. The CDR3 loop spans 13 amino acids. Trimming removed 5 bases from V and 4 bases from J; junction bases left unmatched: 4. Per germline, CDR1 MNHEY and CDR2 SMNVEV (reference sequence). The chain employs TRBV27 and TRBJ2-5; TRBD1 matches 7 bases. The TCR was taken from a female donor in good health and CMV-seronegative. Sequenced input: PBMCs. CDR3 sequence reads: CASSATGPETQYF. CDR3 sequence (DNA): TGTGCCAGCAGTGCGACAGGGCCAGAGACCCAGTACTTC.